These T cell receptor beta chains were read from a single sample in a study of cytomegalovirus exposure and HLA in healthy donors. Sequenced by immunoSEQ multiplex PCR; TCRdb stores in-frame clones only, minus some. Of tens of thousands of clones in the sample, over 95% were seen once. What was sequenced was PBMCs. Receptors were obtained from a woman aged 18-30 years in good health and CMV-seropositive. CDR3s include the opening cysteine and the closing phenylalanine or tryptophan. The order of the fields is J gene, V gene, CDR3 protein.

>TRBJ2-3|TRBV7-9
CASSIGLAGDTQYF
>TRBJ2-1|TRBV4-2
CASSQEDRSSYNEQFF
>TRBJ2-7|TRBV6-5
CASSYFGTVGAEQYF
>TRBJ2-3|TRBV19
CASSKLAVTDTQYF
>TRBJ2-1|TRBV30
CAWSKWASGRISEQFF
>TRBJ2-7|TRBV7-2
CASSLLLGQPYYEQYF
>TRBJ2-7|TRBV7-9
CASSLRGERSSYEQYF
>TRBJ1-1|TRBV9
CASSVGQGRNLNTEAFF
>TRBJ1-1|TRBV28
CASRAPPGQMNTEAFF
>TRBJ2-2|TRBV7-7
CASSLGSGVGELFF
>TRBJ2-1|TRBV27
CASSLYAGGSYNEQFF
>TRBJ2-3|TRBV28
CASREGTDTQYF
>TRBJ2-7|TRBV7-9
CASSSGTRYEQYF
>TRBJ1-2|TRBV28
CASSFSLSPTLQGKGYTF
>TRBJ2-3|TRBV5-5
CASSWQGADTQYF
>TRBJ2-7|TRBV7-9
CASSLVWEDRDEQYF
>TRBJ2-1|TRBV9
CASSVVASYGEQFF
>TRBJ1-1|TRBV18
CASSPGQNTEAFF
>TRBJ1-2|TRBV27
CASSLWPNLGTSSYGYTF
>TRBJ2-7|TRBV7-2
CASSLEPGLVVFGEQYF
>TRBJ1-5|TRBV28
CASSSHVGTGNQPQHF
>TRBJ2-2|TRBV2
CASSVPGLAGNANTGELFF
>TRBJ1-2|TRBV27
CASSPGQSKTSLRYGYTF
>TRBJ2-5|TRBV2
CASSRAGGPGETQYF
>TRBJ1-1|TRBV7-9
CASSLGVTEAFF
>TRBJ2-5|TRBV28
CASSTQRLAGLFQETQYF
>TRBJ2-7|TRBV28
CASSPTGSSYEQYF